This T cell receptor beta chain was found in a study of radiation and T cells in renal cell carcinoma (TCRdb year 2020). In the study overall: Samples were obtained from a clinical trial, in which 15 Gy stereotactic body radiation therapy was delivered to primary renal cell carcinomas and nephrectomy was performed 4 weeks later. Across all 50 or so samples, 4,000,000 or so unique CDR3 nucleotide sequences, encoding approximately 2.5 million unique CDR3 amino acid sequences, were identified. A total of around 50 samples underwent TCR beta sequencing, made up of some 26 tumors and about 27 peripheral blood samples.

Note on this clone: Its binding antigen is unknown. No base-level quality is on record; no much larger clone is a single base apart.

Interpreted using the paper, the time point label stands for: blood 2 weeks post-SBRT. The treatment or condition label corresponds to: 15 Gy SBRT to primary tumor, nephrectomy 4 weeks later. Serial peripheral blood from radiation-treated patients was sampled at baseline, 2 weeks and 4 weeks after SBRT to track tumor-enriched clonotypes. Every patient had renal cell carcinoma of clear cell pathology. Genomic DNA for TCR sequencing was prepared using the QIAamp DNA Blood Mini Kit (Qiagen). The analyses included just those samples that passed every quality control check. Beyond this particular receptor, the publication reports: Because the trial had a single-armed design, the trial could not examine how radiation dose or scheduling affected the TCR repertoire. No pretreatment tumor biopsies were available, so the baseline intratumoral presence of clonotypes could not be determined. Changes in the blood repertoire were not tracked past 4 weeks after treatment. In blood, the top tumor clonotypes increased from baseline to 2 weeks after radiation and then shrank by 4 weeks, which suggests a temporary expansion of tumor-resident clones.

The immunoSEQ kit was used, according to the manufacturer's recommendations, to generate TCR beta libraries from genomic DNA. Library preparation used a first multiplex PCR with proprietary primers, then a second PCR adding unique barcodes, with bead cleanups after each round. A positive control reaction and a negative control reaction, both provided in the kit, were run with every batch of samples. The final libraries underwent checking on an Agilent 4200 TapeStation D1000 ScreenTape, volumetric pooling, and quantification by qPCR. Sequencing was performed on an Illumina NextSeq500 using a MidOutput 150-cycle cartridge, with 156 Read1 cycles, 15 Index1 cycles, and the kit custom primers. The pooled library was loaded at roughly 0.96 pM, with an approximately 19% PhiX control spiked in. Per the authors' processing: Vendor-processed data were analyzed in R, with a clonotype defined as all T cells sharing the same CDR3 nucleotide sequence. For clone abundance analyses, frequencies were normalized to the 10,000 most abundant clones in each sample. Public T cell clones, which averaged fewer than five per sample, were removed prior to analysis. An abundance difference of at least 32-fold between compartments was the criterion for calling clonotypes tumor-enriched or baseline blood-enriched. A beta-binomial differential abundance model was used to identify clonotypes that expanded or contracted between blood time points. Similarity between tumor and blood repertoires was quantified using the Baroni-Urbani and Buser coefficient, and groups were compared with two-tailed Wilcoxon tests in R. TCRdb's version of the immuneACCESS table is confined to in-frame rearrangements and falls short of the full clone set. An unresolved V gene accounts for under half of the shortfall where checked; the remainder is of unknown origin. V and J calls and clone size follow that table, whereas D and trimming were derived from the DNA. The sample table records 100,000 to 150,000 clones; around 80% of these occur just once. The top ten hold approximately 5% of the sample.

V ends up 1 base short and J 8 bases short, with an unmatched junction base count of 3. CDR1 MGHRA and CDR2 YSYEKL are derived from the germline V gene. The CDR3 spans 15 residues, from the cysteine through the phenylalanine. Only the CDR3 part of the read is kept: 45 bases, read in frame from the first base. The sequence came from a man in his forties or fifties with renal cell carcinoma. The V and J segments used are TRBV4-1 and TRBJ2-1, with 12 bases matching TRBD1. The source material was blood, sampled from a patient whose treatment included radiotherapy and nephrectomy. The CDR3 region reads CASSQAGTGGDEQFF. The DNA is TGCGCCAGCAGCCAAGCCGGGACAGGGGGCGATGAGCAGTTCTTC.